This T cell receptor beta chain was profiled in a study of cytomegalovirus exposure and HLA in healthy donors. Study outcomes and limitations: Analysis performed later showed TCR beta chains linked to HLA being more clonally expanded than equally common others. With further analysis later on, most CMV-associated TCR beta chains appeared HLA-restricted. The likely explanation for a cluster of highly shared sequence variants was sequencing artifact. Both high specificity and high sensitivity reportedly marked the classifier's diagnosis of cytomegalovirus status.

This CDR3 contains 13 residues. V was cut by 3 bases and J by 6 bases, with 9 bases left in between. From germline, CDR1 is GTSNPN and CDR2 SVGIG (reference sequence). PCR involved 60 Vbeta and 13 Jbeta primers. Sequenced by immunoSEQ multiplex PCR; TCRdb stores in-frame clones only, minus some. The repertoire consists of 90,000 to 150,000 clones, with roughly 80% occurring once and the leading ten covering approximately 2.6%. About this clone itself: Its target is unknown.

The sequence was collected from a female donor in good health and CMV-seronegative. The sequencing sample was made of PBMCs. The chain employs TRBV30 and TRBJ1-6; perhaps TRBD1 as D (5 bases). CDR3: CAWRRDVNSPLHF. DNA of the CDR3: TGTGCCTGGAGGCGGGACGTTAATTCACCCCTCCACTTT.